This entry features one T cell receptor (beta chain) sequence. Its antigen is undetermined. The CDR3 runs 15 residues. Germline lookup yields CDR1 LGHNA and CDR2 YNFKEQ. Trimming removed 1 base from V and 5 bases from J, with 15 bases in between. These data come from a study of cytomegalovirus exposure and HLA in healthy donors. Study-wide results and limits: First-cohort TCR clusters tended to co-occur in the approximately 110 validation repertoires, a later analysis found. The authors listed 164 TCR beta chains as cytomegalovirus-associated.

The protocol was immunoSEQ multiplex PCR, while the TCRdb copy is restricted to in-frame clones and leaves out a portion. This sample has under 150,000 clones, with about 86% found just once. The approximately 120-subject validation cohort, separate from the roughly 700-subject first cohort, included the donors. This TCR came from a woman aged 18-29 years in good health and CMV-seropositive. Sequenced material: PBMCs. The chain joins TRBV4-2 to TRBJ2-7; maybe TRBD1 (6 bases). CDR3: CASSQAAGPGDEQYF. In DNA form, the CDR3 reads TGTGCCAGCAGCCAAGCTGCGGGTCCAGGGGACGAGCAGTACTTC.